The 5 T cell receptor beta chains given below trace back to one sample, sequenced in a study of OX40 agonist ivuxolimab in advanced cancers. The data were produced by immunoSEQ multiplex PCR, yet TCRdb's version contains in-frame clones alone and is incomplete. The sample has under 40,000 clones, 65% to 80% seen once. The sample was CD4+ or CD8+ T cells sorted from blood, taken in a trial of the OX40 agonist ivuxolimab. The receptors come from an adult with an advanced solid tumor such as melanoma, head and neck, liver or kidney cancer.

This clone was counted a single time. The chain couples TRBV19 to TRBJ2-7, with TRBD1 identical over 8 bases. This CDR3 spans 14 amino acids. Germline V lookup: CDR1 LNHDA, CDR2 SQIVND (reference sequence). Losses at the gene ends were 4 bases for V and 5 bases for J; bases not matched to a gene: 7. The CDR3 sequence: CASSNWQGADEQYF. The DNA of the CDR3 is TGTGCCAGTAGTAATTGGCAGGGGGCGGACGAGCAGTACTTC.

This CDR3 reads CASTGVSGTSGRHSYEQYF. DNA of the CDR3: TGTGCCAGCACCGGTGTAAGCGGGACTAGCGGGAGGCATTCCTACGAGCAGTACTTC. V gene TRBV27 combines with J gene TRBJ2-7; TRBD2 agrees at 15 bases. CDR1 and CDR2 from the germline V gene are MNHEY and SMNVEV (reference sequence). V gave up 7 bases and J gave up 1 base; unmatched junction bases: 14. The CDR3 is 19 amino acids.

The chain uses TRBV2 and TRBJ2-3; 7 nucleotides align to TRBD2. V shed 7 bases and J 0 bases; nucleotides not matched to a gene: 7. The CDR3 totals 15 residues. Germline V lookup: CDR1 SNHLY, CDR2 FYNNEI. The CDR3 nucleotides read TGTGCCAGCATACTAGCGATGACTAGCACAGATACGCAGTATTTT. It is translated as CASILAMTSTDTQYF.

The chain carries TRBV7-2 and TRBJ2-3; D remains ambiguous. V lost 1 base, J lost 14 bases, and 13 bases lay in between. Germline assignment: CDR1 SGHTA and CDR2 FQGNSA. CDR3 length: 12 amino acids. The CDR3 coding sequence is TGTGCCAGCAGCTTAGGCAGGCCTCCAGGGTATTTT. It codes for CASSLGRPPGYF.

V and J are TRBV6-1 and TRBJ1-1; a weak D match, TRBD1 (5 bases). The CDR3 length is 15 residues. The V and J ends lost 2 bases and 3 bases respectively, with 13 bases between them. Germline CDR1 MNHNS, CDR2 SASEGT. The CDR3 DNA reads as TGTGCCAGCAGTGAAAGGGGCAGGGCTGACACTGAAGCTTTCTTT. It encodes CASSERGRADTEAFF.